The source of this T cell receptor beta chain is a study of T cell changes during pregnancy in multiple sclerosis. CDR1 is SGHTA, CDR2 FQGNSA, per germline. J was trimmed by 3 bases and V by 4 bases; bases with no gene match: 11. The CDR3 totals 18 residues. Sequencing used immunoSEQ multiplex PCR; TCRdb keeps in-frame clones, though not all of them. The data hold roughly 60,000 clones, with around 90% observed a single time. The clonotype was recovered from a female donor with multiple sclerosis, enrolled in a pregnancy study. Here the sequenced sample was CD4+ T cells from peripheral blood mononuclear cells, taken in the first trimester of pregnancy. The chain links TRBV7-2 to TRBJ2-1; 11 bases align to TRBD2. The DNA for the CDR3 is TGTGCCAGCAGCTCCGCGCTAGCGGGGGGCCGATTCTACAATGAGCAGTTCTTC. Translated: CASSSALAGGRFYNEQFF.